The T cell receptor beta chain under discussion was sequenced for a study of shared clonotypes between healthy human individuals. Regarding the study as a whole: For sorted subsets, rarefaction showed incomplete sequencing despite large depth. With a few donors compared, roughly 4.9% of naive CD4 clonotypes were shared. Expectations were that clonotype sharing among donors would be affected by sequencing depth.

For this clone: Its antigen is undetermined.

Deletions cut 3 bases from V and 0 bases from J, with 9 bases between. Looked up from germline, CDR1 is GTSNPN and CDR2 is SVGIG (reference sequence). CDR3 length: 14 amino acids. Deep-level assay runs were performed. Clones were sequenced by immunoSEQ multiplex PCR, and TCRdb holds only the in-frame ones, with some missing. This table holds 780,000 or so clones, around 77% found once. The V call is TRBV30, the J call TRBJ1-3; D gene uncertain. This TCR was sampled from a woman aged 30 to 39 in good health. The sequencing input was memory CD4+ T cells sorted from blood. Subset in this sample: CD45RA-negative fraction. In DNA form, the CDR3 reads TGTGCCTGGAGCAGAGCCCCCTCTGGAAACACCATATATTTT. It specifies CAWSRAPSGNTIYF.